This T cell receptor (beta chain) was identified in a study of T cells in Graves' hyperthyroidism and ophthalmopathy. Study results and limitations: The model predicted ophthalmopathy a median 6.5 months before onset.

RNA transcripts yielded amplified TCR beta CDR3 regions. The primer set for the first-round RT-PCR of the TCR CDR3 was HTBI. TCRdb analysed the multiplex PCR reads with MiXCR anew, one entry per CDR3 protein. Among over 500,000 distinct CDR3 sequences, around 15% were seen once, and the ten largest hold less than 30%. As for this clonotype: Its target is unknown.

In germline, CDR1 is SEHNR, CDR2 FQNEAQ (reference sequence). The V end lost 5 bases, the J end lost 7 bases, and 17 bases lay between the germline ends. The CDR3 sequence is 15 residues long. Clinical symptoms, serum thyroxine and TRAb, thyroid ultrasound and orbital computed tomography were used for the diagnoses. The sample was blood. The V gene is TRBV7-9, the J gene TRBJ1-4, with D possibly matching TRBD1 (5 bases). This clonotype was obtained from a woman in her twenties or thirties with Graves' ophthalmopathy. CDR3 DNA: TGTGCCAGCAGCAGCCGGGACGCCGGTTTTGAAAAACTGTTTTTT. Translation gives CASSSRDAGFEKLFF.